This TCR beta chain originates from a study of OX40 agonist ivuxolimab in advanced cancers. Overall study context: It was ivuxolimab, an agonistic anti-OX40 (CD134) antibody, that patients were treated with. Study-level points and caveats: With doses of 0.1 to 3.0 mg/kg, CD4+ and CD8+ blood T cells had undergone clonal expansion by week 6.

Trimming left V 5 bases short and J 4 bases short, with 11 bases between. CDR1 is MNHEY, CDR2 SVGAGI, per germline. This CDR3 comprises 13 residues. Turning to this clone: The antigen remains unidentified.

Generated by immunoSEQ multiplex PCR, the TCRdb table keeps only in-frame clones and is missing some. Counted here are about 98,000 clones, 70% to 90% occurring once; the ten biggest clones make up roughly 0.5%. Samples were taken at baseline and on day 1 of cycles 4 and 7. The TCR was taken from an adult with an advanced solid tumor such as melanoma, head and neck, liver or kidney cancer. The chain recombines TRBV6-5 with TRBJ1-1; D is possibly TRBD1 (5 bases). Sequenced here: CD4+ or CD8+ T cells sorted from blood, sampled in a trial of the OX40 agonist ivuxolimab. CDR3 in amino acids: CASSPGALTEAFF. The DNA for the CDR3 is TGTGCCAGCAGTCCCGGGGCACTCACTGAAGCTTTCTTT.